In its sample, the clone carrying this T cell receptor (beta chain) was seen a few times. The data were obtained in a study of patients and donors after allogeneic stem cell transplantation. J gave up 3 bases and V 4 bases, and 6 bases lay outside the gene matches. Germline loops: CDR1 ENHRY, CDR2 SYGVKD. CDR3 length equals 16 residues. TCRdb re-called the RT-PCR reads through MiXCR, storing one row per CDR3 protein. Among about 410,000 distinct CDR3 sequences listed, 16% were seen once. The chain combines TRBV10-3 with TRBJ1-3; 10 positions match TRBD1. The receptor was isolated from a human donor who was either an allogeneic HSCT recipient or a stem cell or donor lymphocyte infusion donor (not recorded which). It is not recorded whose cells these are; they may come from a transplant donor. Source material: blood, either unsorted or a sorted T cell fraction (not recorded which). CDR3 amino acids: CAISGPDRGLGNTIYF. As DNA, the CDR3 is TGTGCCATCAGTGGGCCAGACAGGGGGCTTGGAAACACCATATATTTT.